This TCR beta chain derives from a study of blood T cell repertoires in COVID-19. In the study overall: Acute-phase and convalescent COVID-19 samples originated in the United States, Italy and Spain.

The protocol was immunoSEQ multiplex PCR, while the TCRdb copy is restricted to in-frame clones and leaves out a portion. This repertoire shows 80,000 to 100,000 clones, approximately 80% found once; its top ten account for about a tenth. J was trimmed by 2 bases and V by 2 bases; bases with no gene match: 11. This CDR3 region has 19 residues. This receptor was identified in a man in his sixties or seventies with active or convalescent COVID-19. The V call is TRBV23-1, the J call TRBJ1-5; 11 nucleotides line up with TRBD1. TRBV23-1 is an ORF for which the function is uncertain. Sequenced input: peripheral blood. CDR3 residues: CASSQKEDRGRQGNQPQHF. DNA of the CDR3: TGCGCCAGCAGTCAAAAGGAGGACAGGGGGCGCCAAGGCAATCAGCCCCAGCATTTT.